The 10 T cell receptor beta chains reported below all come from one sample, sequenced in a study of chemoradiotherapy in HPV16-positive cancers. Assay used: immunoSEQ multiplex PCR; TCRdb lists only in-frame clones, some missing. The sample carries under 15,000 clones, around 81% recorded once. The sample was collected from a patient who underwent chemoradiotherapy. The receptors derive from a human donor with HPV-associated anogenital cancer.

This chain connects TRBV19 to TRBJ1-6; D perhaps matches TRBD1 (6 bases). The CDR3 covers 15 residues. In germline, CDR1 is LNHDA, CDR2 SQIVND (reference sequence). V was pared by 5 bases and J by 4 bases, with 12 bases between. CDR3 amino acids: CASSPSGVYNSPLHF. The CDR3 region has the DNA TGTGCCAGTAGTCCGTCAGGGGTTTATAATTCACCCCTCCACTTT.

The chain joins TRBV11-2 to TRBJ2-7; the D gene is possibly TRBD2 (5 bases). This CDR3 has 14 residues. Deletions cut 3 bases from V and 0 bases from J, with 9 bases between. Germline V gene lookup returns CDR1 SGHAT and CDR2 FQNNGV. As DNA, the CDR3 is TGTGCCAGCAGCTTTGGCGGACTCTCCTACGAGCAGTACTTC. Translation: CASSFGGLSYEQYF. The variable domain in full, completed from reference TRBV11-2 and TRBJ2-7, reads EAGVAQSPRYKIIEKRQSVAFWCNPISGHATLYWYQQILGQGPKLLIQFQNNGVVDDSQLPKDRFSAERLKGVDSTLKIQPAKLEDSAVYLCASSFGGLSYEQYFGPGTRLTVT.

This clone was observed a handful of times. The chain couples TRBV7-3 to TRBJ2-3; 10 nucleotides agree with TRBD2. The J segment lost 1 base and the V segment lost 2 bases, leaving 9 bases of the junction unmatched. CDR1 and CDR2 (germline): SGHTA, FQGTGA. The CDR3 runs to 18 residues. The CDR3 here is CASSLVIAGGGGTDTQYF. CDR3 in DNA: TGTGCCAGCAGCTTAGTGATAGCGGGGGGCGGGGGCACAGATACGCAGTATTTT. Variable domain in full (rest from reference TRBV7-3 and TRBJ2-3): GAGVSQTPSNKVTEKGKYVELRCDPISGHTALYWYRQSLGQGPEFLIYFQGTGAADDSGLPNDRFFAVRPEGSVSTLKIQRTERGDSAVYLCASSLVIAGGGGTDTQYFGPGTRLTVL.

The chain's CDR3 is CASSLRGGAANEQFF. The CDR3 DNA follows: TGTGCCAGCAGCCTTCGGGGGGGGGCCGCCAATGAGCAGTTCTTC. The V call is TRBV7-3, the J call TRBJ2-1; 8 nucleotides match TRBD2. The V gene's germline CDR1 is SGHTA and CDR2 FQGTGA. With V trimmed by 5 bases and J by 6 bases, 9 bases remained unmatched. The CDR3 contains 15 residues.

The chain is built from TRBV11-2 and TRBJ2-7; 7 nucleotides align to TRBD1. The CDR3 is 15 residues long. Trimming removed 2 bases from V and 3 bases from J; junction bases left unmatched: 7. In germline, CDR1 is SGHAT, CDR2 FQNNGV. DNA for the CDR3: TGTGCCAGCAGCTTATTGGGACAGTTGTTCTACGAGCAGTACTTC. Its protein product is CASSLLGQLFYEQYF.

This clone was observed a few times. This rearrangement joins TRBV27 to TRBJ1-1; D ambiguous. CDR1 and CDR2 from the germline V gene are MNHEY and SMNVEV (reference sequence). V was trimmed by 6 bases and J by 8 bases, leaving 10 bases between them. The CDR3 has 11 residues. CDR3 sequence: CASRNLGEAFF. DNA of the CDR3: TGTGCCAGCAGGAACCTAGGGGAAGCTTTCTTT.

The CDR3 DNA sequence: TGTGCCAGCAGTACCGGACAGAGGCCAGATACGCAGTATTTT. Protein sequence: CASSTGQRPDTQYF. The chain joins TRBV28 to TRBJ2-3; a weak D match, TRBD1 (6 bases). Trimming removed 5 bases from V and 4 bases from J, with 13 bases in between. The CDR3 has 14 residues. CDR1 is MDHEN, CDR2 SYDVKM, per germline.

This clone has only one observation. This sequence joins TRBV15 and TRBJ1-4; the D is unclear. V was clipped by 0 bases and J by 2 bases, with 16 bases between them. CDR1 is LNHNV and CDR2 is YYDKDF in the germline V gene (reference sequence). The CDR3 covers 18 residues. This chain's CDR3 is CATSRDLTSTYTNEKLFF. Written as DNA, the CDR3 is TGTGCCACCAGCAGAGATCTCACAAGCACCTATACTAATGAAAAACTGTTTTTT.

This clone was picked up one time. This chain links TRBV28 with TRBJ1-2; D is undetermined. Germline CDR1 MDHEN, CDR2 SYDVKM. The V and J ends lost 4 bases and 2 bases respectively, with 11 bases between them. This CDR3 comprises 14 residues. CDR3 in DNA: TGTGCCAGCAGTTCCAGTCCGTTAAACTATGGCTACACCTTC. Translation gives CASSSSPLNYGYTF.

V is TRBV4-1 and J is TRBJ1-4, with unresolved D. CDR3 length equals 14 residues. V was shortened by 1 base and J by 4 bases, with 7 bases between the two germline ends. The V gene's germline CDR1 is MGHRA and CDR2 YSYEKL. DNA of the CDR3: TGCGCCAGCAGCCAAGTGGGCCATAATGAAAAACTGTTTTTT. It encodes CASSQVGHNEKLFF.